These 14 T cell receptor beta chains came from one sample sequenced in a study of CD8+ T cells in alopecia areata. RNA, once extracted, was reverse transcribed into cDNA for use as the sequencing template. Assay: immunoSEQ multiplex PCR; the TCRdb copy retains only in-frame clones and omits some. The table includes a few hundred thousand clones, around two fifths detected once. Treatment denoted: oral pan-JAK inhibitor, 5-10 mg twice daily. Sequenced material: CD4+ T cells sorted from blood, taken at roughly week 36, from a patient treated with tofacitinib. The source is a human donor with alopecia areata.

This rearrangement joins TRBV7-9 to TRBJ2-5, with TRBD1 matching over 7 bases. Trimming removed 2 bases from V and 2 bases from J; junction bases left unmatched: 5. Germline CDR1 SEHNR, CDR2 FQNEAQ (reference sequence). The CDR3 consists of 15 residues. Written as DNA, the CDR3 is TGTGCCAGCAGCTTATCAGGGGGTATACAAGAGACCCAGTACTTC. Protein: CASSLSGGIQETQYF.

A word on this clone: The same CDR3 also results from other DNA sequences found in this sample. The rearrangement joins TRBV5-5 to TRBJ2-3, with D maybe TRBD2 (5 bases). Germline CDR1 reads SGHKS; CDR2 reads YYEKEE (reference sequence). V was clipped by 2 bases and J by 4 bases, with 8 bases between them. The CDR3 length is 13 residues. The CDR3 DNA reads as TGTGCCAGCAGCTTAGGCGGGTCAGATACGCAGTATTTT. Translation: CASSLGGSDTQYF.

CDR3 residues: CASSRLGTGANYGYTF. The CDR3 region has the DNA TGTGCCAGCAGCCGACTAGGGACAGGGGCGAACTATGGCTACACCTTC. The gene calls are TRBV7-2 and TRBJ1-2; 10 nucleotides align to TRBD1. This CDR3 is built from 16 residues. Trimming cost V 5 bases and J 2 bases; bases outside gene matches: 8. Germline lookup yields CDR1 SGHTA and CDR2 FQGNSA. The variable domain in full, completed from reference TRBV7-2 and TRBJ1-2, reads GAGVSQSPSNKVTEKGKDVELRCDPISGHTALYWYRQSLGQGLEFLIYFQGNSAPDKSGLPSDRFSAERTGGSVSTLTIQRTQQEDSAVYLCASSRLGTGANYGYTFGSGTRLTVV.

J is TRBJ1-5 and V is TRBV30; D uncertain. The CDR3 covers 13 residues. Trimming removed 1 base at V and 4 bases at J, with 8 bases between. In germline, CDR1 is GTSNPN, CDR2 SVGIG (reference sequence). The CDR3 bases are TGTGCCTGGAGTGGGCGCCGAAATCAGCCCCAGCATTTT. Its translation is CAWSGRRNQPQHF. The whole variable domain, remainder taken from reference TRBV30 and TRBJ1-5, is SQTIHQWPATLVQPVGSPLSLECTVEGTSNPNLYWYRQAAGRGLQLLFYSVGIGQISSEVPQNLSASRPQDRQFILSSKKLLLSDSGFYLCAWSGRRNQPQHFGDGTRLSIL.

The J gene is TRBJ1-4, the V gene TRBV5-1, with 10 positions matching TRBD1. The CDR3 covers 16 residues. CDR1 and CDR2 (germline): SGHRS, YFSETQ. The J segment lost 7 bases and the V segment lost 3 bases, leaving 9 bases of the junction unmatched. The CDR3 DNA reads TGCGCCAGCAGCTCTCAGCCGACAGGGGGCACTGAAAAACTGTTTTTT. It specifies CASSSQPTGGTEKLFF.

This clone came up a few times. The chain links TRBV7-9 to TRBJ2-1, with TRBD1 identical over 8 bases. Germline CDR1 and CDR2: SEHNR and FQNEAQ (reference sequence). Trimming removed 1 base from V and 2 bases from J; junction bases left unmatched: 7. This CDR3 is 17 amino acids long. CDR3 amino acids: CASSLGTGGRPYNEQFF. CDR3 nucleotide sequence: TGTGCCAGCAGCTTAGGTACAGGGGGTAGGCCCTACAATGAGCAGTTCTTC.

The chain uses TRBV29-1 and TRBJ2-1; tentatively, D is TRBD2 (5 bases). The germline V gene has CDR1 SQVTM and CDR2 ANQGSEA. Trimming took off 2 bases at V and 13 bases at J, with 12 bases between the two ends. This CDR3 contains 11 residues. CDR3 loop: CSVELLEIQFF. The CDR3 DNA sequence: TGCAGCGTTGAATTACTAGAGATTCAGTTCTTC.

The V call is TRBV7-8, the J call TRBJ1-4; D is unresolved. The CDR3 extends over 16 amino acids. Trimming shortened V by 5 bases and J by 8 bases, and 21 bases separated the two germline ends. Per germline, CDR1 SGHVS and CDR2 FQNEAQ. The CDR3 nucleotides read TGTGCCAGCAGCCCTAGCGGGGAGAAGGGTAGCGAAAAACTGTTTTTT. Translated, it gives CASSPSGEKGSEKLFF.

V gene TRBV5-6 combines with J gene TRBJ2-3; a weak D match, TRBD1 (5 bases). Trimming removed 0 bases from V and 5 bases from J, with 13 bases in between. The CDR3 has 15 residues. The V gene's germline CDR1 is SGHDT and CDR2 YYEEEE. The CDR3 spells CASSLARTRIDTQYF. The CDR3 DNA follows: TGTGCCAGCAGCTTGGCTAGGACAAGGATAGATACGCAGTATTTT. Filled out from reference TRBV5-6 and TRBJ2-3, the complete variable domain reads DAGVTQSPTHLIKTRGQQVTLRCSPKSGHDTVSWYQQALGQGPQFIFQYYEEEERQRGNFPDRFSGHQFPNYSSELNVNALLLGDSALYLCASSLARTRIDTQYFGPGTRLTVL.

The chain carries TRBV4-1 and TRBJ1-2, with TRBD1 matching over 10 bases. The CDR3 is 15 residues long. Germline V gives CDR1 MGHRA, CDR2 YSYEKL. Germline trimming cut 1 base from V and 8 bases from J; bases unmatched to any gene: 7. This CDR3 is CASSQAPGTGVGYTF. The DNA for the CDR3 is TGCGCCAGCAGCCAAGCCCCCGGGACAGGGGTAGGCTACACCTTC.

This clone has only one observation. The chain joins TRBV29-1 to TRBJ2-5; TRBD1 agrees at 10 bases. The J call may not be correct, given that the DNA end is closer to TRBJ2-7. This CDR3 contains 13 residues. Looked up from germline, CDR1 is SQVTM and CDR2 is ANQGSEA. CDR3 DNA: TGCAGCGTACCGGGACAGGGGTCCTACGAGCAGTACTTC. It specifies CSVPGQGSYEQYF.

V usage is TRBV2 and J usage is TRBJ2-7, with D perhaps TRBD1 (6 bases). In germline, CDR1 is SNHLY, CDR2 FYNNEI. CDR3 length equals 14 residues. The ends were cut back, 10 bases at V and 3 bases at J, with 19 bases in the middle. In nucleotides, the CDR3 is TGTGCCACTCGGACCTATACAGGGTTCTACGAGCAGTACTTC. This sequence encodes CATRTYTGFYEQYF.

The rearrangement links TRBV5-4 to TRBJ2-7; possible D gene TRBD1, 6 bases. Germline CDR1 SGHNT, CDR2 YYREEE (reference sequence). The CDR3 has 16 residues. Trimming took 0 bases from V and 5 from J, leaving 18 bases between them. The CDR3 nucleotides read TGTGCCAGCAGCTTGGACACAGGGAGTTTAGGCGACGAGCAGTACTTC. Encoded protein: CASSLDTGSLGDEQYF. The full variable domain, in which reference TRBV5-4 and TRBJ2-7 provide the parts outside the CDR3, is ETGVTQSPTHLIKTRGQQVTLRCSSQSGHNTVSWYQQALGQGPQFIFQYYREEENGRGNFPPRFSGLQFPNYSSELNVNALELDDSALYLCASSLDTGSLGDEQYFGPGTRLTVT.

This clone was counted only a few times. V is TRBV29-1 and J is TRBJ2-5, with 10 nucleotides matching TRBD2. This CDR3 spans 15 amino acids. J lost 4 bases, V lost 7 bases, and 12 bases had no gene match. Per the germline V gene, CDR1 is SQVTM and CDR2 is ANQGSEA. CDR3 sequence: CSGTRGGTSVETQYF. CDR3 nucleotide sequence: TGCAGCGGAACAAGAGGAGGGACTAGCGTAGAGACCCAGTACTTC.